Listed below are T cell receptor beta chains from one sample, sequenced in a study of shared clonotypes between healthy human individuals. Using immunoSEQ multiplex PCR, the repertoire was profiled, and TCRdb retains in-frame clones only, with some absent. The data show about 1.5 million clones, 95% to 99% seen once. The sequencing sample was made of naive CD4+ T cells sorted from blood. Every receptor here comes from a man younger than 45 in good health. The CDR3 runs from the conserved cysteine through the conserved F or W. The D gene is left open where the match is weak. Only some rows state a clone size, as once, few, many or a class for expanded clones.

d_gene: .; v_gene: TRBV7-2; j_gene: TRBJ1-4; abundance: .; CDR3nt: TGTGCCAGCAGCCAAAACAGGGCAACTAATGAAAAACTGTTTTTT; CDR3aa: CASSQNRATNEKLFF
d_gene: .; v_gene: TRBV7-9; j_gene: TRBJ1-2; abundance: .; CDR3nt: TGTGCCAGCAGCTTAACACACGCAGTTCAGGGCAACTATGGCTACACCTTC; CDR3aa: CASSLTHAVQGNYGYTF
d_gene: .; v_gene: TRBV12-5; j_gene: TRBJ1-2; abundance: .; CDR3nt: TGTGCTAGTGCCCCAGGGGTAGGGAACTATGGCTACACCTTC; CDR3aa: CASAPGVGNYGYTF
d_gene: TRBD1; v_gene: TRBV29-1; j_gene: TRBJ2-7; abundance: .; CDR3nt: TGCAGCGTTGCGGGACAGGGGCGAGGGCGAGGGACTCCCTACGAGCAGTACTTC; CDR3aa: CSVAGQGRGRGTPYEQYF
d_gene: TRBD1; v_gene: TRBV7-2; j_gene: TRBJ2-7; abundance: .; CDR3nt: TGTGCCAGCAGCTTATGGACTGGACAGGCCTACGAGCAGTACTTC; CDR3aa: CASSLWTGQAYEQYF
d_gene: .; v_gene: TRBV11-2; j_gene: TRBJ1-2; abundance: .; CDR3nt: TGTGCCAGCAGCTTCGCGGAAGACGGCTATGGCTACACCTTC; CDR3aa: CASSFAEDGYGYTF
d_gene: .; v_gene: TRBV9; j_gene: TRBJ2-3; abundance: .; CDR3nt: TGTGCCAGCAGCGTAGGGGGGCGAGATACGCAGTATTTT; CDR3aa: CASSVGGRDTQYF
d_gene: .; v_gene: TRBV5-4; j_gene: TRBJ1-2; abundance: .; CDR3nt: TGTGCCAGCAGCCACGACAGGAGGGGACACTATGGCTACACCTTC; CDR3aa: CASSHDRRGHYGYTF
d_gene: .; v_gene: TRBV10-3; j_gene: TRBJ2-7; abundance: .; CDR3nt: TGTGCCATCAGTGATACCTCTTTGGCCTACGAGCAGTACTTC; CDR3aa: CAISDTSLAYEQYF
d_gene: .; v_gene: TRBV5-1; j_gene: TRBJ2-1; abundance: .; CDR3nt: TGCGCCAGCAGCATCAATCTCTACAATGAGCAGTTCTTC; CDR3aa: CASSINLYNEQFF
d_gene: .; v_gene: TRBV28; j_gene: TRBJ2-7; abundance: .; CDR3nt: TGTGCCAGCAGTGTAACCGCGGGGCGGGGGCTCAGAACCCAGCAGTACTTC; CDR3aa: CASSVTAGRGLRTQQYF
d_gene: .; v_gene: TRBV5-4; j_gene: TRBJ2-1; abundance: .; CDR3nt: TGTGCCAGCAGCTTGGGGGTGTTTCGGGGTTGGGATGAGCAGTTCTTC; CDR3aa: CASSLGVFRGWDEQFF
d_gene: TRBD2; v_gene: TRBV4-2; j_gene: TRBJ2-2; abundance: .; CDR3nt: TGTGCCAGCAGCCAAGATAGGGTAGCGGGAGGGGTAACCGGGGAGCTGTTTTTT; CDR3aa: CASSQDRVAGGVTGELFF
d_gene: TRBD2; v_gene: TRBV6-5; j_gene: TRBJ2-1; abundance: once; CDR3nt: TGTGCCAGCAGTTACAGGGCTAGCGGGCTAGGGGAGCAGTTCTTC; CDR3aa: CASSYRASGLGEQFF
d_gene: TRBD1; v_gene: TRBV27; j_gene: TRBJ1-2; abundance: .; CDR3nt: TGTGCCAGCAGTTTCAGGACAGGGAACTATGGCTACACCTTC; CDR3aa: CASSFRTGNYGYTF
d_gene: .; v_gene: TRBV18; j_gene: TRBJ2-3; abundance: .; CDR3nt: TGTGCCAGCTCACCACCCCCTGCGGGGAGCACAGATACGCAGTATTTT; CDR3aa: CASSPPPAGSTDTQYF
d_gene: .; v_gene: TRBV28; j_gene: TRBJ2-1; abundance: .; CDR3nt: TGTGCCAGCAGTCCTTTGACCTATTCCTACAATGAGCAGTTCTTC; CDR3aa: CASSPLTYSYNEQFF
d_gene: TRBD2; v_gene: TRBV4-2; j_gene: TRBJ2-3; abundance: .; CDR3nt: TGTGCCAGCAGCCAAGTTAGCGGGAGCACAGATACGCAGTATTTT; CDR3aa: CASSQVSGSTDTQYF
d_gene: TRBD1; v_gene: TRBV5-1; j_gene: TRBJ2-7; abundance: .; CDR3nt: TGCGCCAGCAGCAGGACAGGGGGCTCCCTCGAGCAGTACTTC; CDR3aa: CASSRTGGSLEQYF
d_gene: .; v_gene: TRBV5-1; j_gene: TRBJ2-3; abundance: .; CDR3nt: TGCGCCAGCAGCTTGGGGGGTCCAGATACGCAGTATTTT; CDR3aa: CASSLGGPDTQYF
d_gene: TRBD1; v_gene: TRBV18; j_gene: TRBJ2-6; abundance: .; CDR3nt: TGTGCCAGCTCACCATCCGGACAGGGAAGTACGAAGGGCTCTGGGGCCAACGTCCTGACTTTC; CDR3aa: CASSPSGQGSTKGSGANVLTF
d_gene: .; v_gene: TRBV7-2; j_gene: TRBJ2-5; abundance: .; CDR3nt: TGTGCCAGCACCGAAAGACGGATACAAGAGACCCAGTACTTC; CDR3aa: CASTERRIQETQYF
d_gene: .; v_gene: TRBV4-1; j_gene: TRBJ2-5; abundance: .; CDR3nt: TGCGCCAGCAGCCAACCGGGCCGCGATAAGGGGGAGACCCAGTACTTC; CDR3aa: CASSQPGRDKGETQYF
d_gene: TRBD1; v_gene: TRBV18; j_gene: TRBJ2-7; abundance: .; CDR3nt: TGTGCCAGCTCATTACGGACAGGGGGCGACGAGCAGTACTTC; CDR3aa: CASSLRTGGDEQYF
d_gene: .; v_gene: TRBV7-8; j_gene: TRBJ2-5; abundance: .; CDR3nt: TGTGCCAGCACCGGACCCAGGCGGGCGGAGACCCAGTACTTC; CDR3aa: CASTGPRRAETQYF
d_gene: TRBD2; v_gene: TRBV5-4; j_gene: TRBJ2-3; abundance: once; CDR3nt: TGTGCCAGCAGCCGGACTAGCGAGGCAGATACGCAGTATTTT; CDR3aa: CASSRTSEADTQYF
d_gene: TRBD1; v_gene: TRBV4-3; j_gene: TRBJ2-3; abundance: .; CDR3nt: TGCGCCAGCAGCCAAGGTGGGACAGGGTATACAGATACGCAGTATTTT; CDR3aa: CASSQGGTGYTDTQYF
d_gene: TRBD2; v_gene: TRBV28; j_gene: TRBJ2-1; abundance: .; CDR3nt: TGTGCCAGCAGTTTTCGGGGGGGCTCCTACAATGAGCAGTTCTTC; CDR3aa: CASSFRGGSYNEQFF
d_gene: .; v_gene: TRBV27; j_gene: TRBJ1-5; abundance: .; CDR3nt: TGTGCCAGCAGTTTGAGCAGATATAGCAATCAGCCCCAGCATTTT; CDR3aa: CASSLSRYSNQPQHF
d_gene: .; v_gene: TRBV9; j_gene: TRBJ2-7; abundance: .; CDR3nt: TGTGCCAGCAGCCCCCAGGACTACTACGAGCAGTACTTC; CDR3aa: CASSPQDYYEQYF
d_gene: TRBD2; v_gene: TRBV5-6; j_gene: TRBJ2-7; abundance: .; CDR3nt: TGTGCCAGCAGCTTGTCGCGTCTAGCGGGAGTAGGCGAGCAGTACTTC; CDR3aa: CASSLSRLAGVGEQYF
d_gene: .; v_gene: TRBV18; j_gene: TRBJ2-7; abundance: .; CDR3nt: TGTGCCAGCTCACCACCGGTCGGGACGTCTCCCGACGAGCAGTACTTC; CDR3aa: CASSPPVGTSPDEQYF
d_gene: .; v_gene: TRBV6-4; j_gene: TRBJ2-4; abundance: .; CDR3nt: TGTGCCAGCAGTGACTCTCGCCCAGGAAACATTCAGTACTTC; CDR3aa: CASSDSRPGNIQYF
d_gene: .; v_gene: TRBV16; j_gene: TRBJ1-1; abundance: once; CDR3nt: TGTGCCAGCAGCCCTTCGGCGAACACTGAAGCTTTCTTT; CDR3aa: CASSPSANTEAFF
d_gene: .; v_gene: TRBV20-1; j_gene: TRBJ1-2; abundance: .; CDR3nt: TGCAGCGGGGGCGACAACTATGGCTACACCTTC; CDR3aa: CSGGDNYGYTF
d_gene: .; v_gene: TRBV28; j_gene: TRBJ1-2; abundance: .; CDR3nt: TGTGCCAGCACGTCGGGGGGGCTGGACTATGGCTACACCTTC; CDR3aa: CASTSGGLDYGYTF
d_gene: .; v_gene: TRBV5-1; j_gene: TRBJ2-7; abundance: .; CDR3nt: TGCGCCAGCAGCTTGCTGCTCGAAGACCCCGAGCAGTACTTC; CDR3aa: CASSLLLEDPEQYF
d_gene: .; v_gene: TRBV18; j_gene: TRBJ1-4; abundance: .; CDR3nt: TGTGCCAGCTCACCGCGGCCAGCAACTAATGAAAAACTGTTTTTT; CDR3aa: CASSPRPATNEKLFF
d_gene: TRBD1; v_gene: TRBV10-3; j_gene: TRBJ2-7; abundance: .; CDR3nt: TGTGCCACGCGGCCCGGGACAGGTTCCTACGAGCAGTACTTC; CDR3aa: CATRPGTGSYEQYF
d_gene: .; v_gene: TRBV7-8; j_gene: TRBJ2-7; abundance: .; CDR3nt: TGTGCCAGCAGCTTAGGCCCCAGTTACTCCTACGAGCAGTACTTC; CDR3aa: CASSLGPSYSYEQYF
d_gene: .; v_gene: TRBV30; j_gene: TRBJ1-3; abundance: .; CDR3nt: TGTGCCTGGGGGACCTACTCTGGAAACACCATATATTTT; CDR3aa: CAWGTYSGNTIYF
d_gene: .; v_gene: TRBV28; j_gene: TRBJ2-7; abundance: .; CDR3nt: TGTGCCAGCAGTTACGCTCCTACCTACGAGCAGTACTTC; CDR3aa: CASSYAPTYEQYF
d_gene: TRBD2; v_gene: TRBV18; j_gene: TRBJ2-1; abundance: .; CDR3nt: TGTGCCAGCTCACCACCGGGACTAGCGGGGTTGGAGCAGTTCTTC; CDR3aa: CASSPPGLAGLEQFF
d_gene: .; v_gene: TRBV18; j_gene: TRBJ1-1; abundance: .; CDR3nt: TGTGCCAGCACCCTAGATGGGGGGTTGAGGAGAGCTTTCTTT; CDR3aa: CASTLDGGLRRAFF
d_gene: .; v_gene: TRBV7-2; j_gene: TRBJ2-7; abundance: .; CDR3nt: TGTGCCAGCAGCTTAGCCCTCCCTTCCGAGCAGTACTTC; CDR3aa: CASSLALPSEQYF
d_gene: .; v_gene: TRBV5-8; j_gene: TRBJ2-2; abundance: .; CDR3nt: TGTGCCAGCAGCTTGGCGAGGCAAAACACCGGGGAGCTGTTTTTT; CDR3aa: CASSLARQNTGELFF
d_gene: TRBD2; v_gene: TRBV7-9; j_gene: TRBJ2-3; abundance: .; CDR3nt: TGTGCCAGCAGCCCTCTAGCGGGAGGCACCACAGATACGCAGTATTTT; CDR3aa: CASSPLAGGTTDTQYF
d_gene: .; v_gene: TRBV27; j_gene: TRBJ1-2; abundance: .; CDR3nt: TGTGCCAGCAGCCAAGACAGGTACTCAATCCCCGACTATGGCTACACCTTC; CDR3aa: CASSQDRYSIPDYGYTF
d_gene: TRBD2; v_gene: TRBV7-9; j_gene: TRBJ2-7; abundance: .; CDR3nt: TGTGCCAGCAGCTCTGCCCCGGGACTAGCGAGTATTTACGAGCAGTACTTC; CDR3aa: CASSSAPGLASIYEQYF
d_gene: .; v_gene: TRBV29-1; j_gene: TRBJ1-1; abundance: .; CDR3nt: TGCAGCGTTGAAGTCGACCCCGGCATGAACACTGAAGCTTTCTTT; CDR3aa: CSVEVDPGMNTEAFF
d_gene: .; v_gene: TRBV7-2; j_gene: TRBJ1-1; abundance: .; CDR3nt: TGTGCCAGCAGCCTCGTAACGAACACTGAAGCTTTCTTT; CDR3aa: CASSLVTNTEAFF
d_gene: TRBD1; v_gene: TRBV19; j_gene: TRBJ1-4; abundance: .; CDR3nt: TGTGCCAGTCTCGACAGGGGGAGAGAAAAACTGTTTTTT; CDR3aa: CASLDRGREKLFF
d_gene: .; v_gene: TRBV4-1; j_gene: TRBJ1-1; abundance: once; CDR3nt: TGCGTCAGCAGCCAAGATTCCGGGGTTGGCACTGAAGCTTTCTTT; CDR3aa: CVSSQDSGVGTEAFF
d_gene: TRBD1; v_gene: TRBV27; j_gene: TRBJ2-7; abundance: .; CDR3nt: TGTGCCAGCAGTTTATTATCCCCCGGGACAGGGATTTACGAGCAGTACTTC; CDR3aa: CASSLLSPGTGIYEQYF
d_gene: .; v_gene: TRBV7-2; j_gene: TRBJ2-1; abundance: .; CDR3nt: TGTGCCAGCAGCTTAGGTAGCTTTGGCAATGAGCAGTTCTTC; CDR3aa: CASSLGSFGNEQFF
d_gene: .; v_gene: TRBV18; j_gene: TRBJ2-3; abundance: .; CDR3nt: TGTGCCAGCTCACCAGGGGCTACAGATACGCAGTATTTT; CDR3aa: CASSPGATDTQYF
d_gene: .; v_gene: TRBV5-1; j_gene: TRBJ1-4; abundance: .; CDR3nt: TGCGCCAGCAGCTGGCAAATGGGCCCAAATGAAAAACTGTTTTTT; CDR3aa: CASSWQMGPNEKLFF